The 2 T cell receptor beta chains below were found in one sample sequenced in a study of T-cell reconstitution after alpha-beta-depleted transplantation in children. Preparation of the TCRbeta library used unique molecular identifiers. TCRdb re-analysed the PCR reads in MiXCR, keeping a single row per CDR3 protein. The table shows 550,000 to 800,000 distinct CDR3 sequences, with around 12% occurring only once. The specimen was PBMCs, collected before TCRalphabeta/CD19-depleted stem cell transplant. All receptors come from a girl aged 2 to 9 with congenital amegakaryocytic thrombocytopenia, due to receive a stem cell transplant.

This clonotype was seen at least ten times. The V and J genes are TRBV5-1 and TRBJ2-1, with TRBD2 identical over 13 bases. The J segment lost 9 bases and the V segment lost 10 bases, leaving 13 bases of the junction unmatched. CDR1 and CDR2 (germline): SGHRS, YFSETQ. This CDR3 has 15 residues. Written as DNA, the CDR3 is TGCGCCTGTACGACCGGGACTAGCGGGACAAGTGAGCAGTTCTTC. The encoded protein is CACTTGTSGTSEQFF.

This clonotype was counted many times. The CDR3 sequence is CATSRIRTDTQYF. The CDR3 DNA reads as TGTGCCACCAGCAGAATTAGGACAGATACGCAGTATTTT. J is TRBJ2-3 and V is TRBV15; D not resolved. Trimming shortened V by 2 bases and J by 3 bases, and 6 bases separated the two germline ends. The CDR3 runs to 13 residues. Germline V gene data show CDR1 as LNHNV and CDR2 as YYDKDF (reference sequence).